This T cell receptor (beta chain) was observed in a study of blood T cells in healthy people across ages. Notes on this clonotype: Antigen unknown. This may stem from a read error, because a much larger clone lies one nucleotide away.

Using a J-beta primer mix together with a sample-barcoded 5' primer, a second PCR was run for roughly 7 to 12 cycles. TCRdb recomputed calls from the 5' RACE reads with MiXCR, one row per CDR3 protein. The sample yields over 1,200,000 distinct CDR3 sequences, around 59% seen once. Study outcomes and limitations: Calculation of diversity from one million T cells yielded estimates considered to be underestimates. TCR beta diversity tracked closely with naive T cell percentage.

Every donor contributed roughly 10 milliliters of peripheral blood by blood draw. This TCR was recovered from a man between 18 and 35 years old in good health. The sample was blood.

The CDR3 DNA reads as TGTGCCAGCAGATACAGTGGAGGCCCGGTCTACGAGCAGTACTTC. It translates to CASRYSGGPVYEQYF. This sequence joins TRBV27 and TRBJ2-5; D perhaps matches TRBD2 (5 bases). The DNA matches TRBJ2-7 better at its end, which makes the J call doubtful. Germline values: CDR1 MNHEY, CDR2 SMNVEV (reference sequence). The CDR3 runs 15 residues.